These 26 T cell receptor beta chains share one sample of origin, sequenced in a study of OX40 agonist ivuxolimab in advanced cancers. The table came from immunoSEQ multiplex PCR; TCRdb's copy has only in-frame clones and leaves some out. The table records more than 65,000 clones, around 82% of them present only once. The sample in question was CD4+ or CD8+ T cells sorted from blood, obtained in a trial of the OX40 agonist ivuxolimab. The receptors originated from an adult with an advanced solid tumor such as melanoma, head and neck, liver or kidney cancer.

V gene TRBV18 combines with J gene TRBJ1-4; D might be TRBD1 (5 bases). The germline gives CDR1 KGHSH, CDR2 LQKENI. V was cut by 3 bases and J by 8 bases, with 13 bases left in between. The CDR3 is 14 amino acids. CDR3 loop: CASSPRRGEEKLFF. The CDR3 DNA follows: TGTGCCAGCTCACCCCGGCGGGGGGAAGAAAAACTGTTTTTT.

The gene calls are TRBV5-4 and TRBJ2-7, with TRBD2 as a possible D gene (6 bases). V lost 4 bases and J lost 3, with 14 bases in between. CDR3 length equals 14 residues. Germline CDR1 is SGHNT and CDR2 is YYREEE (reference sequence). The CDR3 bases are TGTGCCAGCAGCGTAGGCGGGGCAATCTACGAGCAGTACTTC. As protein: CASSVGGAIYEQYF.

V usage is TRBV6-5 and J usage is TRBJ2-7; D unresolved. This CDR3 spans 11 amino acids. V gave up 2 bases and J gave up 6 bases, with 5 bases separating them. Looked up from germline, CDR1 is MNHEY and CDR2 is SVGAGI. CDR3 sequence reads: CASSYVREQYF. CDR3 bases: TGTGCCAGCAGTTACGTCCGCGAGCAGTACTTC.

As DNA, the CDR3 is TGTGCCAGCAGCTTGCCGGGTACGGGAAACACCATATATTTT. Translated, it gives CASSLPGTGNTIYF. The rearrangement uses TRBV5-6 and TRBJ1-3; D uncertain. CDR3 length: 14 residues. The ends were cut back, 1 base at V and 4 bases at J, with 9 bases in the middle. Germline loops: CDR1 SGHDT, CDR2 YYEEEE.

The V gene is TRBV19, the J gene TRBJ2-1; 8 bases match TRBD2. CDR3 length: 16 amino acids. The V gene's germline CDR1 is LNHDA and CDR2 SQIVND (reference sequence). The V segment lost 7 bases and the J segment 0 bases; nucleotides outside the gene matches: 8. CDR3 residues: CASTSGGRGSYNEQFF. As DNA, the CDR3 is TGTGCCAGTACGAGCGGGGGACGCGGCTCCTACAATGAGCAGTTCTTC.

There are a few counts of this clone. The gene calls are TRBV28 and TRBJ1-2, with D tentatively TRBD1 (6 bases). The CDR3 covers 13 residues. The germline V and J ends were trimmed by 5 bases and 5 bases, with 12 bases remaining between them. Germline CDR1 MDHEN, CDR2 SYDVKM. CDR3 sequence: CASSPTGTYGYTF. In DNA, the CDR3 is TGTGCCAGCAGTCCGACAGGCACTTATGGCTACACCTTC.

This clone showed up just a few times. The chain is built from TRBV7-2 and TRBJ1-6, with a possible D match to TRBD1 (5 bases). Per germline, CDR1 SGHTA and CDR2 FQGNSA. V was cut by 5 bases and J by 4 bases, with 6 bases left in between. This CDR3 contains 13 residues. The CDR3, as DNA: TGTGCCAGCAGCGGGGCTTATAATTCACCCCTCCACTTT. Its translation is CASSGAYNSPLHF.

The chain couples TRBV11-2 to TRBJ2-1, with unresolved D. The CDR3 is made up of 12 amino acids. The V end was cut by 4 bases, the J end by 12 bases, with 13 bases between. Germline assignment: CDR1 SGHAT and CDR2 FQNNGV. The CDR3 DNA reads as TGTGCCAGCAGCTCGCCGGCCCGCGTGCAGTTCTTC. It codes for CASSSPARVQFF.

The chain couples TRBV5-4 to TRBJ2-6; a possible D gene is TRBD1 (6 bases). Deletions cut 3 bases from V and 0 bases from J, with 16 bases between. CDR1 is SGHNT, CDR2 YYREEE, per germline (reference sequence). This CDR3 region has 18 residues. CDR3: CASSWATGPNSGANVLTF. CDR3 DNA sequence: TGTGCCAGCAGCTGGGCGACAGGCCCTAACTCTGGGGCCAACGTCCTGACTTTC.

The DNA for the CDR3 is TGTGCCAGCAGCTTGGTTCGGGAAATCTATAGCAATCAGCCCCAGCATTTT. The encoded protein is CASSLVREIYSNQPQHF. This chain connects TRBV5-8 to TRBJ1-5, with D unclear. CDR1 and CDR2 (germline): SGHTS, YDEGEE. Trimming cost V 0 bases and J 0 bases, with 13 bases left between them. The CDR3 sequence is 17 residues long.

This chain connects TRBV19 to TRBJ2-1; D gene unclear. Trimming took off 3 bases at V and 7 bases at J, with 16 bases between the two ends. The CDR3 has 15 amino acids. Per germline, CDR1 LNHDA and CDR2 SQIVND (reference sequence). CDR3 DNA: TGTGCCAGTAGTATGTCCGGCGCGTTGGGGAATGAGCAGTTCTTC. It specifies CASSMSGALGNEQFF.

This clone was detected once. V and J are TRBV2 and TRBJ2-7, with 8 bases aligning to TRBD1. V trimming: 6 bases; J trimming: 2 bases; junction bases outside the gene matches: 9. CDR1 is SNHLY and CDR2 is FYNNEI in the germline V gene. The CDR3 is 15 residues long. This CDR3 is CASRDPGDRPYEQYF. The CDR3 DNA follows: TGTGCCAGCAGAGATCCGGGGGACAGGCCCTACGAGCAGTACTTC.

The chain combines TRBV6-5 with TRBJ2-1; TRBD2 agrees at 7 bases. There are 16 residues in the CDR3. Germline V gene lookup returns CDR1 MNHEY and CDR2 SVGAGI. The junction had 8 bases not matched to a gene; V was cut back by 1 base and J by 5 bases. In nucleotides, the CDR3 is TGTGCCAGCAGTTACTTATGGCCTAGCGGAAACAATGAGCAGTTCTTC. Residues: CASSYLWPSGNNEQFF.

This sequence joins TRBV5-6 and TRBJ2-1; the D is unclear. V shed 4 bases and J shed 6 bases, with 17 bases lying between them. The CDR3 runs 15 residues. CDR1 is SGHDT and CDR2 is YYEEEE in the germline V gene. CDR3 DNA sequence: TGTGCCAGCAGCCACAGACCCCCCTGGGTCAATGAGCAGTTCTTC. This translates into CASSHRPPWVNEQFF.

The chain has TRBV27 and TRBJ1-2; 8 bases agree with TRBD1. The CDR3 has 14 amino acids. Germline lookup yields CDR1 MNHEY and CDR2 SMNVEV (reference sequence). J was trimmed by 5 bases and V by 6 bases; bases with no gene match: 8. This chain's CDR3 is CASRISGQVYGYTF. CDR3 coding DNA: TGTGCCAGCAGAATTTCGGGACAGGTTTATGGCTACACCTTC.

Here the CDR3 DNA reads TGTGCCAGCAGCCGAGGGGGCGCGTCTTTCTTT. Protein product: CASSRGGASFF. The chain combines TRBV6-6 with TRBJ1-1; 7 bases fit TRBD1. Per the germline V gene, CDR1 is MNHNY and CDR2 is SVGAGI (reference sequence). The CDR3 length is 11 residues. J gave up 12 bases and V 6 bases, and 7 bases lay outside the gene matches.

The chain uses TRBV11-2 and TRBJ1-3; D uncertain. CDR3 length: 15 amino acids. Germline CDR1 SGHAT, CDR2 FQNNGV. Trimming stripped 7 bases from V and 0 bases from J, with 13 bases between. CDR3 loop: CASTEFAVSGNTIYF. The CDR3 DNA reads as TGTGCCAGCACCGAATTCGCGGTCTCTGGAAACACCATATATTTT.

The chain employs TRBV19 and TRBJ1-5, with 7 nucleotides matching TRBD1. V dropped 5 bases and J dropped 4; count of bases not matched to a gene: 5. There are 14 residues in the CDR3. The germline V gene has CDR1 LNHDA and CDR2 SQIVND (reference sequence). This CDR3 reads CASSRGQANQPQHF. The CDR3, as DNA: TGTGCCAGTAGTCGTGGACAGGCAAATCAGCCCCAGCATTTT.

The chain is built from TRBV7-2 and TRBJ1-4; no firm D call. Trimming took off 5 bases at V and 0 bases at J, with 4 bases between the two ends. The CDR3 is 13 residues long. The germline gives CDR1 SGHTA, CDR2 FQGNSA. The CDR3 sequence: CASSRATNEKLFF. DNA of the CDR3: TGTGCCAGCAGCAGGGCAACTAATGAAAAACTGTTTTTT. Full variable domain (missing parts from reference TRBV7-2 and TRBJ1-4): GAGVSQSPSNKVTEKGKDVELRCDPISGHTALYWYRQSLGQGLEFLIYFQGNSAPDKSGLPSDRFSAERTGGSVSTLTIQRTQQEDSAVYLCASSRATNEKLFFGSGTQLSVL.

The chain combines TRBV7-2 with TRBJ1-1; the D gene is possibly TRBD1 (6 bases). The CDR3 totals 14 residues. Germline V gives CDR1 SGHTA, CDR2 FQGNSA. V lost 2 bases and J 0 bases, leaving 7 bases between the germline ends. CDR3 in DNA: TGTGCCAGCAGCTTAACAGGGCTGAACACTGAAGCTTTCTTT. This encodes CASSLTGLNTEAFF.

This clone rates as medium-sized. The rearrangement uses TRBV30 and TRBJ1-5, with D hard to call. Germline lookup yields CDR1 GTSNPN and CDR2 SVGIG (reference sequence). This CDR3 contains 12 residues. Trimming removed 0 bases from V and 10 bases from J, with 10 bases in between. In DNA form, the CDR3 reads TGTGCCTGGAGTGTAGAAGCGGGACCCCAGCATTTT. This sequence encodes CAWSVEAGPQHF. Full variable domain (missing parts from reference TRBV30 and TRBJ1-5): SQTIHQWPATLVQPVGSPLSLECTVEGTSNPNLYWYRQAAGRGLQLLFYSVGIGQISSEVPQNLSASRPQDRQFILSSKKLLLSDSGFYLCAWSVEAGPQHFGDGTRLSIL.

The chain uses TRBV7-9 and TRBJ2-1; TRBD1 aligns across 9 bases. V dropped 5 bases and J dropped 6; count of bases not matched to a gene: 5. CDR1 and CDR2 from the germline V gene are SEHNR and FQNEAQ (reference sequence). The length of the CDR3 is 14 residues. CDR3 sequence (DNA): TGTGCCAGCAGCCGCACAGGGGGCTCCAATGAGCAGTTCTTC. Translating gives CASSRTGGSNEQFF.

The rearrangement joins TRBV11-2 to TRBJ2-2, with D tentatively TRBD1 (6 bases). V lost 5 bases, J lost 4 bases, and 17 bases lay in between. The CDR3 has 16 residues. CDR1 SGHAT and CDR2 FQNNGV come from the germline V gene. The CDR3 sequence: CASSRENRVGTGELFF. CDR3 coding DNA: TGTGCCAGCAGCCGCGAAAACAGGGTGGGCACCGGGGAGCTGTTTTTT.

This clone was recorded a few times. The CDR3: CASSQSWGREKLFF. CDR3 in DNA: TGTGCCAGCAGTCAGTCCTGGGGAAGGGAAAAACTGTTTTTT. This rearrangement joins TRBV27 to TRBJ1-4; D gene unclear. CDR3 length: 14 amino acids. The V end was cut by 5 bases, the J end by 8 bases, with 15 bases between. Per germline, CDR1 MNHEY and CDR2 SMNVEV (reference sequence).

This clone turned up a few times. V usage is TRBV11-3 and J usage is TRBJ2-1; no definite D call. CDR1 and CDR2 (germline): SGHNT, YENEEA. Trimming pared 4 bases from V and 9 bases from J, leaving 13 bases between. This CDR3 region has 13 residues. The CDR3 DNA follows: TGTGCCAGCAGCTCCTCCTCCGGAAGTGAGCAGTTCTTC. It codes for CASSSSSGSEQFF.

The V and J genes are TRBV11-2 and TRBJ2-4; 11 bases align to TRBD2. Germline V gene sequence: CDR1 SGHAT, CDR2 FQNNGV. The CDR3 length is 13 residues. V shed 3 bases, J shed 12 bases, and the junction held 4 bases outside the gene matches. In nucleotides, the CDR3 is TGTGCCAGCAGCTTTACTAGCGGGGGCACTCAGTACTTC. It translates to CASSFTSGGTQYF.